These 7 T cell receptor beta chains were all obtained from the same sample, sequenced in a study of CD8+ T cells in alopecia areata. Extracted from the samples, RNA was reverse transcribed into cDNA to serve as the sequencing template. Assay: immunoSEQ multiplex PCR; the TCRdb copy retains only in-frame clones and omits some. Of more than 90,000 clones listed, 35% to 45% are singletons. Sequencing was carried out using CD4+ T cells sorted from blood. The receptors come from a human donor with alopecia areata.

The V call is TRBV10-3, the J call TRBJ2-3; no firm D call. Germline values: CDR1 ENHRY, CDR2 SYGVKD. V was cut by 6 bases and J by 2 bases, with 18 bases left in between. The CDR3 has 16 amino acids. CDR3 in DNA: TGTGCCATCAGGAGCGTCGTGGGCTCCCACACAGATACGCAGTATTTT. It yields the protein CAIRSVVGSHTDTQYF.

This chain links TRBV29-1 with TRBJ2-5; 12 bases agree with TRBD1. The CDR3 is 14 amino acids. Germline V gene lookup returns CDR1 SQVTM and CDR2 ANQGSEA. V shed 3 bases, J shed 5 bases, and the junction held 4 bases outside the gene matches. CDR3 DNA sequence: TGCAGCGTTGATCCGGGACAGGGGGCCGAGACCCAGTACTTC. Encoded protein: CSVDPGQGAETQYF.

CDR3 nucleotide sequence: TGTGCCAGCAGTTCGACAGCTAATGAAAAACTGTTTTTT. Translation gives CASSSTANEKLFF. This chain links TRBV28 with TRBJ1-4; D may be TRBD1 (5 bases). CDR1 and CDR2 from the germline V gene are MDHEN and SYDVKM. Trimming cost V 4 bases and J 3 bases, with 6 bases left between them. CDR3 length equals 13 residues.

The CDR3 spells CASSLASPKTYEQYF. DNA for the CDR3: TGTGCCAGCAGCTTAGCTAGCCCCAAGACCTACGAGCAGTACTTC. This chain connects TRBV7-2 to TRBJ2-7, with unresolved D. Germline V CDR1 and CDR2: SGHTA, FQGNSA. V shed 0 bases and J shed 2 bases, with 11 bases lying between them. This CDR3 region has 15 residues.

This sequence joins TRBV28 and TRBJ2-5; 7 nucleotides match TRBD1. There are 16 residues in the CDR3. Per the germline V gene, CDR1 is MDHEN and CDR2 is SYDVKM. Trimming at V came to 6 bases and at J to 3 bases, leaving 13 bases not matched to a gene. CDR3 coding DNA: TGTGCCAGCAGACTCTCCACCCCGACAGGGAAAGAGACCCAGTACTTC. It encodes CASRLSTPTGKETQYF. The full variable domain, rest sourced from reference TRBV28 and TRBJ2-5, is DVKVTQSSRYLVKRTGEKVFLECVQDMDHENMFWYRQDPGLGLRLIYFSYDVKMKEKGDIPEGYSVSREKKERFSLILESASTNQTSMYLCASRLSTPTGKETQYFGPGTRLLVL.

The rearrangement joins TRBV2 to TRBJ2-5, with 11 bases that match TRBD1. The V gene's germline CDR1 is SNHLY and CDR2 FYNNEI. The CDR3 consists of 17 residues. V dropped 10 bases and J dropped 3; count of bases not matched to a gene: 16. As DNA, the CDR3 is TGTGCCATCCCGGAGGACAGGGGGCCGGCCTGGGAAGAGACCCAGTACTTC. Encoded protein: CAIPEDRGPAWEETQYF. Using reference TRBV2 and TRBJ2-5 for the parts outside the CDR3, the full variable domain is EPEVTQTPSHQVTQMGQEVILRCVPISNHLYFYWYRQILGQKVEFLVSFYNNEISEKSEIFDDQFSVERPDGSNFTLKIRSTKLEDSAMYFCAIPEDRGPAWEETQYFGPGTRLLVL.

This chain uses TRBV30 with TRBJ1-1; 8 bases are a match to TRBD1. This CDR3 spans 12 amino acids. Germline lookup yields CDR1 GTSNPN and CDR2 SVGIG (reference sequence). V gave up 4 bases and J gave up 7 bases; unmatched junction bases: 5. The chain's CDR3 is CAWNLGTGEAFF. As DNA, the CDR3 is TGTGCCTGGAATTTGGGGACAGGTGAAGCTTTCTTT.